This T cell receptor (beta chain) derives from a study of response to subunit inactivated influenza vaccine. The study, taken as a whole, reports: The authors offered the suggestion that each seasonal influenza vaccination recruits few new T cells.

This clonotype was seen a handful of times. Its antigen is undetermined. TCRdb reanalysed the RT-PCR reads using MiXCR and keeps one entry per CDR3 protein. The data show hundreds of thousands of distinct CDR3 sequences, about a fifth seen once. This CDR3 is built from 19 residues. The germline V and J ends were trimmed by 3 bases and 0 bases, with 24 bases remaining between them. CDR1 and CDR2 from the germline V gene are SGHRS and YFSETQ. V is TRBV5-1 and J is TRBJ1-1, with D unclear. The receptor comes from a man aged 45-60 years who received an inactivated influenza vaccine. The material was PBMCs from blood, obtained roughly 5 days after vaccination. In DNA, the CDR3 is TGCGCCAGCAGCTCCGGGCGTGGATTGTTATCCCGGCTGAACACTGAAGCTTTCTTT. Translating gives CASSSGRGLLSRLNTEAFF.